These 26 T cell receptor beta chains share one sample of origin, sequenced in a study of blood T cell repertoires in COVID-19. Data came from immunoSEQ multiplex PCR; TCRdb stores just in-frame clones and leaves some out. The sample contains roughly 97,000 clones, roughly 82% of which appear only once. Sequencing used peripheral blood. These TCRs come from a man aged 60 to 75 with acute or convalescent COVID-19.

By sample share, this clone is medium-sized. The genes are TRBV6-5 and TRBJ1-2; tentative D call: TRBD1 (6 bases). V gave up 6 bases and J gave up 2 bases, with 13 bases separating them. This CDR3 comprises 14 residues. Per the germline V gene, CDR1 is MNHEY and CDR2 is SVGAGI. The CDR3 region has the DNA TGTGCCAGCAGGTTGGCCCAGGGGAACTATGGCTACACCTTC. Translating it yields CASRLAQGNYGYTF.

The chain is built from TRBV19 and TRBJ1-6; D is perhaps TRBD1 (6 bases). The CDR3 is made up of 15 amino acids. Looked up from germline, CDR1 is LNHDA and CDR2 is SQIVND (reference sequence). V lost 10 bases and J lost 5, with 18 bases in between. The CDR3 sequence: CATSNDRMNNSPLHF. CDR3 in DNA: TGTGCCACCAGCAACGACAGGATGAATAATTCACCCCTCCACTTT.

The rearrangement joins TRBV7-9 to TRBJ2-2, with D possibly TRBD2 on 5 matching bases. V shed 2 bases and J shed 4 bases, with 11 bases lying between them. Germline CDR1 and CDR2: SEHNR and FQNEAQ (reference sequence). The CDR3 is made up of 15 amino acids. The CDR3 loop is CASSLSGIRTGELFF. The CDR3 nucleotides are TGTGCCAGCAGCTTATCCGGGATACGCACCGGGGAGCTGTTTTTT.

The chain has TRBV5-6 and TRBJ1-1, with unresolved D. The length of the CDR3 is 12 residues. Per the germline V gene, CDR1 is SGHDT and CDR2 is YYEEEE. Between the trimmed V and J ends, which lost 0 bases and 7 bases, there was a span of 7 bases. The CDR3 sequence is CASSLAGLEAFF. The CDR3 bases are TGTGCCAGCAGCTTGGCTGGGCTTGAAGCTTTCTTT.

The rearrangement joins TRBV18 to TRBJ1-5; a weak D match, TRBD1 (5 bases). Germline CDR1 and CDR2: KGHSH and LQKENI. This CDR3 is 17 amino acids long. The ends were cut back, 2 bases at V and 0 bases at J, with 14 bases in the middle. CDR3 region: CASSPMQGLYSNQPQHF. CDR3 bases: TGTGCCAGCTCACCAATGCAGGGATTATATAGCAATCAGCCCCAGCATTTT.

The rearrangement joins TRBV28 to TRBJ2-7; 12 positions match TRBD2. The CDR3 contains 15 residues. Losses at the gene ends were 8 bases for V and 4 bases for J; bases not matched to a gene: 9. CDR1 is MDHEN, CDR2 SYDVKM, per germline. CDR3 bases: TGTGCCAGCTTTTCTAGCGGGGGGGCCATTTACGAGCAGTACTTC. Residues: CASFSSGGAIYEQYF.

The chain employs TRBV14 and TRBJ1-3; no clear D. Germline CDR1 reads SGHDN; CDR2 reads FVKESK. The V end lost 0 bases, the J end lost 8 bases, and 5 bases lay between the germline ends. The CDR3 extends over 12 amino acids. CDR3 sequence reads: CASSQETHTIYF. In DNA, the CDR3 is TGTGCCAGCAGCCAAGAAACACACACCATATATTTT.

This chain uses TRBV28 with TRBJ1-5, with D maybe TRBD1 (5 bases). The germline V gene has CDR1 MDHEN and CDR2 SYDVKM. Trimming shortened V by 2 bases and J by 4 bases, and 9 bases separated the two germline ends. This CDR3 comprises 14 residues. In DNA, the CDR3 is TGTGCCAGCAGTTTAGACAGAGATAATCAGCCCCAGCATTTT. It encodes CASSLDRDNQPQHF.

The chain is built from TRBV5-1 and TRBJ2-5; possibly TRBD1 for D (5 bases). The CDR3 length is 14 residues. The V end was cut by 4 bases, the J end by 4 bases, with 14 bases between. Germline V lookup: CDR1 SGHRS, CDR2 YFSETQ. CDR3 DNA: TGCGCCAGCAGCGGCCAGGGTTCTCGAGAGACCCAGTACTTC. It yields the protein CASSGQGSRETQYF.

This clone was counted a few times. V usage is TRBV12-3 or TRBV12-4 and J usage is TRBJ1-1; D may be TRBD1 (6 bases). The CDR3 has 13 residues. Trimming took off 6 bases at V and 7 bases at J, with 15 bases between the two ends. CDR3 protein: CASRPDLRGEAFF. The CDR3 DNA is TGTGCCAGCAGACCAGACCTCAGGGGTGAAGCTTTCTTT.

The V and J genes are TRBV11-1 and TRBJ2-7; D is perhaps TRBD2 (6 bases). The CDR3 runs to 15 residues. Germline CDR1 reads SGHAT; CDR2 reads FQDESV (reference sequence). V was shortened by 5 bases and J by 1 base, with 15 bases between the two germline ends. CDR3 sequence: CASSPDTGLSYEQYF. In DNA, the CDR3 is TGTGCCAGCAGCCCAGATACAGGACTATCCTACGAGCAGTACTTC.

The rearrangement links TRBV12-3 or TRBV12-4 to TRBJ1-2; unclear D gene. With 5 bases removed from V and 8 bases from J, the gap between germline ends came to 12 bases. CDR3 length equals 12 residues. CDR3 loop: CASSLPMEGYTF. The CDR3, as DNA: TGTGCCAGCAGTCTCCCAATGGAGGGCTACACCTTC.

The V gene is TRBV21-1, the J gene TRBJ2-1; TRBD2 is the table's D call and was not checked against the DNA. TRBV21-1 has pseudogene status. The CDR3 length is 12 residues. DNA for the CDR3: TGTGCCAGCAGGCCCCCTAACAATGAGCAGTTCTTC. It is translated as CASRPPNNEQFF.

The chain joins TRBV2 to TRBJ1-1, with unresolved D. CDR3 length: 11 residues. V lost 8 bases, J lost 1 base, and 5 bases lay in between. CDR1 is SNHLY and CDR2 is FYNNEI in the germline V gene. CDR3 amino acids: CASARNTEAFF. DNA for the CDR3: TGTGCCAGCGCGAGGAACACTGAAGCTTTCTTT.

This clone came up a few times. The chain combines TRBV3-1 (or the pseudogene TRBV3-2) with TRBJ1-1; D is possibly TRBD1 (5 bases). The germline gives CDR1 LGHDT, CDR2 YNNKEL (reference sequence). This CDR3 has 16 amino acids. V lost 3 bases and J lost 1, with 15 bases in between. The DNA for the CDR3 is TGTGCCAGCAGCCACATGCGAAAAACAGGGAACACTGAAGCTTTCTTT. It encodes CASSHMRKTGNTEAFF.

The chain is built from TRBV4-2 and TRBJ1-2; no definite D call. The CDR3 consists of 15 residues. CDR1 and CDR2 from the germline V gene are LGHNA and YNFKEQ. V was clipped by 6 bases and J by 1 base, with 15 bases between them. CDR3 nucleotides: TGTGCCAGCAGTACACAGCCGGGAGTTAACTATGGCTACACCTTC. As protein: CASSTQPGVNYGYTF.

The chain carries TRBV3-1 (or the pseudogene TRBV3-2) and TRBJ2-7, with 9 bases that match TRBD1. CDR1 is LGHDT and CDR2 is YNNKEL in the germline V gene (reference sequence). Losses at the gene ends were 2 bases for V and 1 base for J; bases not matched to a gene: 3. The CDR3 length is 15 residues. CDR3 residues: CASSQPGQGSYEQYF. The CDR3 bases are TGTGCCAGCAGCCAACCGGGACAGGGATCCTACGAGCAGTACTTC.

This chain uses TRBV19 with TRBJ2-1; 8 nucleotides line up with TRBD2. Germline values: CDR1 LNHDA, CDR2 SQIVND (reference sequence). The V and J ends lost 6 bases and 0 bases, in that order; junction bases with no gene match: 4. The CDR3 runs 15 residues. In nucleotides, the CDR3 is TGTGCCAGTAGGGAGCGGGGGAGCTCCTACAATGAGCAGTTCTTC. Amino acids: CASRERGSSYNEQFF.

This clone turned up a few times. The chain joins TRBV5-6 to TRBJ2-1; D is uncertain. Looked up from germline, CDR1 is SGHDT and CDR2 is YYEEEE. This CDR3 is 15 amino acids long. V shed 5 bases and J shed 0 bases, with 12 bases lying between them. The DNA of the CDR3 is TGTGCCAGCAGGGTACGCGGCCACTCCTACAATGAGCAGTTCTTC. Amino acid sequence: CASRVRGHSYNEQFF.

The rearrangement uses TRBV15 and TRBJ2-2, with 8 positions matching TRBD1. With 7 bases clipped from V and 4 bases from J, the junction kept 8 bases outside the gene matches. The CDR3 consists of 15 residues. CDR1 is LNHNV, CDR2 YYDKDF, per germline (reference sequence). The CDR3 region has the DNA TGTGCCACCAAACTCAGACAGGGGAGCACCGGGGAGCTGTTTTTT. Its protein product is CATKLRQGSTGELFF. Full variable domain (outside the CDR3, taken from reference TRBV15 and TRBJ2-2): DAMVIQNPRYQVTQFGKPVTLSCSQTLNHNVMYWYQQKSSQAPKLLFHYYDKDFNNEADTPDNFQSRRPNTSFCFLDIRSPGLGDTAMYLCATKLRQGSTGELFFGEGSRLTVL.

This chain connects TRBV3-1 (or the pseudogene TRBV3-2) to TRBJ1-5; 12 nucleotides align to TRBD1. CDR3 length: 15 amino acids. The germline V gene encodes CDR1 LGHDT and CDR2 YNNKEL (reference sequence). The junction had 4 bases not matched to a gene; V was cut back by 3 bases and J by 7 bases. For the CDR3, the DNA is TGTGCCAGCAGCCAGGGACAGGGGGCAGGACAGCCCCAGCATTTT. This sequence encodes CASSQGQGAGQPQHF.

Relative to its sample, this clone is medium-sized. The chain has TRBV7-9 and TRBJ2-6; TRBD1 agrees at 7 bases. Looked up from germline, CDR1 is SEHNR and CDR2 is FQNEAQ (reference sequence). V was clipped by 5 bases and J by 9 bases; unmatched bases: 4. This CDR3 is 13 amino acids long. For the CDR3, the DNA is TGTGCCAGCAGCCCGACAGGGAACAACGTCCTGACTTTC. It encodes CASSPTGNNVLTF.

The chain couples TRBV19 to TRBJ2-2, with TRBD1 matching over 8 bases. CDR1 and CDR2 from the germline V gene are LNHDA and SQIVND (reference sequence). The CDR3 spans 14 residues. CDR3 coding DNA: TGTGGGGCTGGACAGGGTTCGAACACCGGGGAGCTGTTTTTT. It is translated as CGAGQGSNTGELFF.

The chain employs TRBV6-6 and TRBJ2-3; a weak D match, TRBD1 (6 bases). The CDR3 covers 14 residues. CDR1 and CDR2 (germline): MNHNY, SVGAGI (reference sequence). The V gene lost 6 bases and the J gene lost 1 base, with 11 bases spanning the gap. The CDR3 nucleotides are TGTGCCAGCAGGTTAGGGGGAGGCACAGATACGCAGTATTTT. Translation: CASRLGGGTDTQYF.

This clone showed up just a few times. J is TRBJ1-2 and V is TRBV6-5; maybe TRBD1 (6 bases). The ends were cut back, 5 bases at V and 4 bases at J, with 14 bases in the middle. Per germline, CDR1 MNHEY and CDR2 SVGAGI. The CDR3 length is 14 residues. The CDR3 sequence: CASSRTVTSYGYTF. In DNA form, the CDR3 reads TGTGCCAGCAGTCGGACAGTTACTTCCTATGGCTACACCTTC.

This sequence joins TRBV18 and TRBJ1-6; TRBD1 matches 7 bases. Germline-derived CDR1 and CDR2 are KGHSH and LQKENI. CDR3 size: 15 residues. V lost 4 bases to trimming and J lost 2 bases; unmatched junction nucleotides: 2. The DNA for the CDR3 is TGTGCCAGCTCACGAGGGACAGCCTATAATTCACCCCTCCACTTT. Its protein product is CASSRGTAYNSPLHF.